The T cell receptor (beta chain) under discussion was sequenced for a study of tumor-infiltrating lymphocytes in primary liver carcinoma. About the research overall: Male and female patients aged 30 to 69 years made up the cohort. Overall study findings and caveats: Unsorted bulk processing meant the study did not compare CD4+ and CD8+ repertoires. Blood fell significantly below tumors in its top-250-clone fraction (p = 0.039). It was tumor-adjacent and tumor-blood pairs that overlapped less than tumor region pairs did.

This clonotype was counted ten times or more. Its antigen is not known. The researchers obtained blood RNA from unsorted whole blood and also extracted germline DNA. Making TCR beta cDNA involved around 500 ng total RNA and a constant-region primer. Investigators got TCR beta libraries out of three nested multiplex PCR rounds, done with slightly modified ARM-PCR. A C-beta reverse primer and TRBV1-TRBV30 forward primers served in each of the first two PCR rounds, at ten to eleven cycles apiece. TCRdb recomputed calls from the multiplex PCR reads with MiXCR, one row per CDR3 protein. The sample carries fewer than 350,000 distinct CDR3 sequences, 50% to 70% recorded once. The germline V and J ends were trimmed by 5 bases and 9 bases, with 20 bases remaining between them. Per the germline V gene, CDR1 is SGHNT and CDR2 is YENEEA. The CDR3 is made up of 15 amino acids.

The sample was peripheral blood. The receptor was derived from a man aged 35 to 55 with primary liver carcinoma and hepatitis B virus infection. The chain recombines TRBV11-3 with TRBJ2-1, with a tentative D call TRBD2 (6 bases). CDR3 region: CASSPLSSVISEQFF. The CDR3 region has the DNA TGTGCCAGCAGCCCCCTGTCTAGCGTCATTTCTGAGCAGTTCTTC.